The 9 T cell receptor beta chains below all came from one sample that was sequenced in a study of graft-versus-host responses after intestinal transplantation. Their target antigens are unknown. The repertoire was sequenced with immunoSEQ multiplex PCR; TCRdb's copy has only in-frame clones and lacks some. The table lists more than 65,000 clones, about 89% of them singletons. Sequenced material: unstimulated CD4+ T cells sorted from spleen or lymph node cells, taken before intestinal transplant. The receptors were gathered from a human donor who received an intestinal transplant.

CDR3 amino acids: CASSLVAGINYEQYF. In DNA form, the CDR3 reads TGCGCCAGCAGCTTGGTGGCAGGGATAAACTACGAGCAGTACTTC. The rearrangement links TRBV5-1 to TRBJ2-7, with a possible D match to TRBD1 (5 bases). The V and J ends lost 0 bases and 3 bases respectively, with 13 bases between them. The germline CDR1 and CDR2 sequences are SGHRS and YFSETQ. The length of the CDR3 is 15 residues.

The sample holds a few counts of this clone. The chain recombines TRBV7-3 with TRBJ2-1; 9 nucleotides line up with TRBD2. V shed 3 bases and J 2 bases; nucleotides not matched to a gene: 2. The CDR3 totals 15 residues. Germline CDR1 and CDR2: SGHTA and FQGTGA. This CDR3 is CASSFLAGTYNEQFF. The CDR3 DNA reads TGTGCCAGCAGCTTCCTAGCGGGGACCTACAATGAGCAGTTCTTC.

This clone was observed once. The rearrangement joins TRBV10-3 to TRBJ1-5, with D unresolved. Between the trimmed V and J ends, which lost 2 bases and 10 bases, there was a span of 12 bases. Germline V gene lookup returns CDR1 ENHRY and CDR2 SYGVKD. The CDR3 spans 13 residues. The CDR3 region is CAISEAAVSPQHF. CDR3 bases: TGTGCCATCAGTGAGGCGGCAGTGTCACCCCAGCATTTT.

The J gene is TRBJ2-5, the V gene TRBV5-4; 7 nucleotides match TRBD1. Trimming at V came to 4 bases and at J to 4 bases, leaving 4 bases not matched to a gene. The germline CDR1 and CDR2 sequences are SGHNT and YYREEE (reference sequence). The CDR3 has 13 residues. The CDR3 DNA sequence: TGTGCCAGCAGCAAGTACAGGGGAGAGACCCAGTACTTC. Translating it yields CASSKYRGETQYF.

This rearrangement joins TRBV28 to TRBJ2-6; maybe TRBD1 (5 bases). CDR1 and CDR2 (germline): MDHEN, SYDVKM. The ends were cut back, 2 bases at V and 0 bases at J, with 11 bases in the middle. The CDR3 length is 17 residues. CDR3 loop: CASSLPGLSSGANVLTF. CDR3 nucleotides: TGTGCCAGCAGTTTACCAGGGCTGAGCTCTGGGGCCAACGTCCTGACTTTC.

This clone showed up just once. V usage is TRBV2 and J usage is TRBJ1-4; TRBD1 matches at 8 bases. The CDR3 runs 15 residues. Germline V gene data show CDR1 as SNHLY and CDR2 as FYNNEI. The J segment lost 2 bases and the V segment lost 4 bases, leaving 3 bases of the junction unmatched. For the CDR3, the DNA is TGTGCCAGCAGTGGGGGACAGGCTACTAATGAAAAACTGTTTTTT. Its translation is CASSGGQATNEKLFF.

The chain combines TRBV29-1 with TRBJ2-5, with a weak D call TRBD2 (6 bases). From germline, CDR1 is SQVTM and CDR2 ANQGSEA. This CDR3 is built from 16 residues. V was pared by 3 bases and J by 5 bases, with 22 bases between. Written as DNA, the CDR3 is TGCAGCGTTGACCATAGCGGCAGGCCTAAGGCGGAGACCCAGTACTTC. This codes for CSVDHSGRPKAETQYF.

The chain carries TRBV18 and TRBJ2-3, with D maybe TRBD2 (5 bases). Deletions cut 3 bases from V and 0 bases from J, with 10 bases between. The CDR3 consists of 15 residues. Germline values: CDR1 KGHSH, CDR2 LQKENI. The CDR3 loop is CASSPSGTSTDTQYF. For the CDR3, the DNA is TGTGCCAGCTCACCGAGCGGAACTAGCACAGATACGCAGTATTTT.

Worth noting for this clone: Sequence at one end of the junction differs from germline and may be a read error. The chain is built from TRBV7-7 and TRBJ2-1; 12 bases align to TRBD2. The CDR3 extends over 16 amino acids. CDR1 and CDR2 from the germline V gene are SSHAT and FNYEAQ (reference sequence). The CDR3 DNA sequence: TGTGCTAGCAGCCCTTGGACTAGCGGGACCTACAATGAGCAGTTCTTC. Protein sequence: CASSPWTSGTYNEQFF. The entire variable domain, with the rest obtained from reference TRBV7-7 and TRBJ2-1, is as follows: GAGVSQSPRYKVTKRGQDVTLRCDPISSHATLYWYQQALGQGPEFLTYFNYEAQPDKSGLPSDRFSAERPEGSISTLTIQRTEQRDSAMYRCASSPWTSGTYNEQFFGPGTRLTVL.